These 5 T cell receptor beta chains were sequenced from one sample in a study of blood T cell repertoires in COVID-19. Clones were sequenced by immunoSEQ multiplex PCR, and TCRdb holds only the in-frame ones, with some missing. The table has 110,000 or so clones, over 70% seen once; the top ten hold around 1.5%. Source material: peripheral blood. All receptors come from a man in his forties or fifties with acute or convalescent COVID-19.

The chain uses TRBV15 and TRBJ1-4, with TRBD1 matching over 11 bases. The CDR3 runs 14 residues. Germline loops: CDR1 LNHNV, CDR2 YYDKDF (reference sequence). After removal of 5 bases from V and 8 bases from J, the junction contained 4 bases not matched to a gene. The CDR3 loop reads CATSGTGGEEKLFF. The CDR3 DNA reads TGTGCCACCAGCGGGACAGGGGGAGAGGAAAAACTGTTTTTT.

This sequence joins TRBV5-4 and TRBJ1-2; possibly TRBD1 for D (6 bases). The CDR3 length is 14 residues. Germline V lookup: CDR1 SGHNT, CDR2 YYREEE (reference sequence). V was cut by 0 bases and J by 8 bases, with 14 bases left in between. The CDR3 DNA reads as TGTGCCAGCAGCTTGGCAGGGGTCTTGGGAGGCTACACCTTC. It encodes CASSLAGVLGGYTF.

The CDR3 is CASQPGQGNNEQFF. CDR3 bases: TGTGCCAGTCAACCGGGACAGGGCAACAATGAGCAGTTCTTC. The chain links TRBV2 to TRBJ2-1, with TRBD1 matching 9 bases. J was trimmed by 5 bases and V by 9 bases; bases with no gene match: 8. Germline CDR1 is SNHLY and CDR2 is FYNNEI. CDR3 length: 14 amino acids.

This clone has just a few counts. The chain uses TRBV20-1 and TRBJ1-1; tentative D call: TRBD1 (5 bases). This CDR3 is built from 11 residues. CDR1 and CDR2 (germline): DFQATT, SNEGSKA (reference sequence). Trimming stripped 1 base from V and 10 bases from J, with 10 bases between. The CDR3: CSARGEGVAFF. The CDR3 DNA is TGCAGTGCTAGAGGTGAAGGGGTAGCTTTCTTT.

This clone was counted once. CDR3 region: CASSWMDRAGSPLHF. DNA of the CDR3: TGTGCCAGCAGTTGGATGGACAGGGCCGGGTCACCCCTCCACTTT. The chain couples TRBV28 to TRBJ1-6; the match to TRBD1 covers 8 bases. The CDR3 length is 15 residues. Germline V gene lookup returns CDR1 MDHEN and CDR2 SYDVKM. J gave up 10 bases and V 4 bases, and 9 bases lay outside the gene matches.